A selection of T cell receptor beta chains follows, all from one sample in a study of OX40 agonist ivuxolimab in advanced cancers. Some clones are missing from TCRdb's copy, which holds only in-frame ones; the method was immunoSEQ multiplex PCR. Here the sample spans about 70,000 clones, 65% to 90% being singletons. Sequenced material: CD4+ or CD8+ T cells sorted from blood, taken in a trial of the OX40 agonist ivuxolimab. These receptors all stem from an adult with an advanced solid tumor such as melanoma, head and neck, liver or kidney cancer. The CDR3 runs from the conserved cysteine through the conserved F or W. Fields, in order: V gene, clone size, D gene, J gene, CDR3 protein, CDR3 DNA. A D gene is named only where the DNA matches it firmly. Only some rows state a clone size, as once, few, many or a class for expanded clones.

V gene: TRBV6-5; clone size: NA; D gene: NA; J gene: TRBJ2-2; CDR3 protein: CASSYDMGGGTGELFF; CDR3 DNA: TGTGCCAGCAGTTACGATATGGGGGGAGGCACCGGGGAGCTGTTTTTT
V gene: TRBV19; clone size: NA; D gene: NA; J gene: TRBJ2-7; CDR3 protein: CASTIGRGDYEQYF; CDR3 DNA: TGTGCCAGTACGATTGGCAGGGGGGATTACGAGCAGTACTTC
V gene: TRBV27; clone size: NA; D gene: NA; J gene: TRBJ2-2; CDR3 protein: CASSLSGAGELFF; CDR3 DNA: TGTGCCAGCAGTTTATCAGGGGCCGGGGAGCTGTTTTTT
V gene: TRBV6-1; clone size: NA; D gene: NA; J gene: TRBJ1-1; CDR3 protein: CASSPQRLNTEAFF; CDR3 DNA: TGTGCCAGCAGTCCACAGAGGTTGAACACTGAAGCTTTCTTT
V gene: TRBV5-1; clone size: NA; D gene: TRBD1; J gene: TRBJ2-6; CDR3 protein: CASSRGTGSGANVLTF; CDR3 DNA: TGCGCCAGCAGCAGGGGGACAGGGTCTGGGGCCAACGTCCTGACTTTC
V gene: TRBV5-6; clone size: NA; D gene: NA; J gene: TRBJ2-5; CDR3 protein: CASSWAGTRGTQYF; CDR3 DNA: TGTGCCAGCAGCTGGGCCGGGACCCGAGGGACCCAGTACTTC
V gene: TRBV18; clone size: NA; D gene: NA; J gene: TRBJ2-1; CDR3 protein: CASSPPSPSDEQFF; CDR3 DNA: TGTGCCAGCTCACCACCATCGCCTTCTGATGAGCAGTTCTTC
V gene: TRBV11-3; clone size: NA; D gene: NA; J gene: TRBJ1-1; CDR3 protein: CASSVMGDSEAFF; CDR3 DNA: TGTGCCAGCAGCGTAATGGGGGACTCTGAAGCTTTCTTT
V gene: TRBV28; clone size: few; D gene: TRBD1; J gene: TRBJ2-7; CDR3 protein: CASSLRDREWYF; CDR3 DNA: TGTGCCAGCAGTCTCAGGGACAGGGAGTGGTACTTC
V gene: TRBV29-1; clone size: NA; D gene: NA; J gene: TRBJ2-7; CDR3 protein: CSVEGISSYEQYF; CDR3 DNA: TGCAGCGTTGAGGGGATTAGCTCCTACGAGCAGTACTTC
V gene: TRBV27; clone size: NA; D gene: TRBD1; J gene: TRBJ2-3; CDR3 protein: CASSFGGGQGHYTQYF; CDR3 DNA: TGTGCCAGCAGTTTCGGGGGGGGACAGGGGCATTATACGCAGTATTTT
V gene: TRBV6-6; clone size: NA; D gene: TRBD2; J gene: TRBJ2-1; CDR3 protein: CASSYSTGGNEQFF; CDR3 DNA: TGTGCCAGCAGTTACTCGACGGGGGGAAATGAGCAGTTCTTC
V gene: TRBV5-6; clone size: NA; D gene: NA; J gene: TRBJ2-5; CDR3 protein: CASSLAATGRGTQYF; CDR3 DNA: TGTGCCAGCAGCTTGGCGGCGACAGGGAGGGGGACCCAGTACTTC
V gene: TRBV10-3; clone size: NA; D gene: NA; J gene: TRBJ1-5; CDR3 protein: CAASRGPSNQPQHF; CDR3 DNA: TGTGCCGCGTCAAGAGGGCCCAGCAATCAGCCCCAGCATTTT
V gene: TRBV5-1; clone size: NA; D gene: NA; J gene: TRBJ1-2; CDR3 protein: CASSLVGSAYGYTF; CDR3 DNA: TGCGCCAGCAGCTTGGTGGGAAGCGCCTATGGCTACACCTTC
V gene: TRBV28; clone size: NA; D gene: NA; J gene: TRBJ1-2; CDR3 protein: CASRGESSSNYGYTF; CDR3 DNA: TGTGCCAGCAGGGGCGAGTCGAGTTCGAACTATGGCTACACCTTC
V gene: TRBV4-3; clone size: NA; D gene: NA; J gene: TRBJ1-5; CDR3 protein: CASSQLQVLSNQPQHF; CDR3 DNA: TGCGCCAGCAGCCAATTACAGGTTCTTAGCAATCAGCCCCAGCATTTT
V gene: TRBV5-1; clone size: NA; D gene: NA; J gene: TRBJ1-6; CDR3 protein: CASSLRTTEDAPLHF; CDR3 DNA: TGCGCCAGCAGCCTTCGAACTACTGAAGATGCACCCCTCCACTTT
V gene: TRBV30; clone size: NA; D gene: TRBD1; J gene: TRBJ1-2; CDR3 protein: CAWRRDRGYRVNYGYTF; CDR3 DNA: TGTGCCTGGAGAAGGGACAGGGGGTATCGGGTTAACTATGGCTACACCTTC
V gene: TRBV5-1; clone size: once; D gene: NA; J gene: TRBJ2-4; CDR3 protein: CASSLDGGKNIQYF; CDR3 DNA: TGCGCCAGCAGCTTGGATGGGGGCAAAAACATTCAGTACTTC
V gene: TRBV9; clone size: NA; D gene: TRBD2; J gene: TRBJ2-3; CDR3 protein: CASSVTSGRADTQYF; CDR3 DNA: TGTGCCAGCAGCGTGACTAGCGGGAGGGCAGATACGCAGTATTTT
V gene: TRBV7-6; clone size: NA; D gene: NA; J gene: TRBJ1-4; CDR3 protein: CASSLAMGRNEKLFF; CDR3 DNA: TGTGCCAGCAGCTTAGCGATGGGGAGGAATGAAAAACTGTTTTTT
V gene: TRBV5-5; clone size: NA; D gene: NA; J gene: TRBJ2-2; CDR3 protein: CASSVNPGSTGELFF; CDR3 DNA: TGTGCCAGCAGCGTGAACCCTGGTAGCACCGGGGAGCTGTTTTTT
V gene: TRBV5-5; clone size: NA; D gene: TRBD1; J gene: TRBJ1-2; CDR3 protein: CASSWGQGRKGPNYGYTF; CDR3 DNA: TGTGCCAGCAGCTGGGGACAGGGGCGAAAGGGGCCTAACTATGGCTACACCTTC
V gene: TRBV19; clone size: NA; D gene: NA; J gene: TRBJ2-5; CDR3 protein: CASRQGGETQYF; CDR3 DNA: TGTGCCAGTAGACAGGGAGGAGAGACCCAGTACTTC
V gene: TRBV5-6; clone size: NA; D gene: TRBD1; J gene: TRBJ1-1; CDR3 protein: CASSFEQGAFSWTEAFF; CDR3 DNA: TGTGCCAGCAGCTTCGAACAGGGGGCTTTTAGTTGGACTGAAGCTTTCTTT
V gene: TRBV6-1; clone size: NA; D gene: NA; J gene: TRBJ2-7; CDR3 protein: CASSEARGYEQYF; CDR3 DNA: TGTGCCAGCAGTGAAGCGAGAGGGTACGAGCAGTACTTC